This entry describes one T cell receptor (beta chain). 5'RACE with constant-segment primers yielded barcoded, UMI-tagged TCR alpha and TCR beta cDNA libraries. TCRdb analysed the 5' RACE reads with MiXCR anew, one entry per CDR3 protein. The sample lists about 140,000 distinct CDR3 sequences; around 13% were seen once. Per germline, CDR1 SNHLY and CDR2 FYNNEI. The CDR3 runs to 13 residues. Trimming shortened V by 5 bases and J by 1 base, and 8 bases separated the two germline ends. This sample stems from a study of T-cell memory formation after mild COVID-19. The chain has TRBV2 and TRBJ2-5; D remains ambiguous. Specimen: PBMCs or a T cell subset sorted from them (not recorded which). The clonotype originates from an adult woman who had mild COVID-19 (a few samples of this study predate the infection). Cell type and time point are not known. Here the CDR3 reads CASSPWAQETQYF. As DNA, the CDR3 is TGTGCCAGCAGTCCCTGGGCCCAAGAGACCCAGTACTTC.